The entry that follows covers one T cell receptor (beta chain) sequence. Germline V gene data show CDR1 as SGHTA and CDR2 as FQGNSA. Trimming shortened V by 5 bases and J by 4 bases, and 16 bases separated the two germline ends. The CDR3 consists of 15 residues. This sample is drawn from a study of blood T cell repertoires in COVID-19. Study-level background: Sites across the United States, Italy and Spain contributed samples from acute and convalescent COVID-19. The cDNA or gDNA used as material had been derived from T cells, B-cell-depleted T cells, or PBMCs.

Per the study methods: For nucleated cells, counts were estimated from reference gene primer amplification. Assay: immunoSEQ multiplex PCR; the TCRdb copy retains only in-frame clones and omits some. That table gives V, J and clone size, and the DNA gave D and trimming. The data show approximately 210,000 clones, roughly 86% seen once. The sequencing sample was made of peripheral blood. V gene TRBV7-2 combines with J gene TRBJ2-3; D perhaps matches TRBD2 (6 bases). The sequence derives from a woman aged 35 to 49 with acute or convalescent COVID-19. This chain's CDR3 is CASSDDSGRPDTQYF. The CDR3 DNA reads TGTGCCAGCAGCGACGACTCAGGGAGGCCAGATACGCAGTATTTT.